The clone carrying this T cell receptor (beta chain) was counted many times. The data derive from a study of Graves' ophthalmopathy and Graves' hyperthyroidism. The TCR beta CDR3 regions underwent amplification from RNA transcripts. First-round RT-PCR employed HTBI primers, with a second-round multiplex PCR after it. TCRdb processed the multiplex PCR reads anew with MiXCR; each CDR3 protein has one entry. The sample includes about 600,000 distinct CDR3 sequences, roughly 39% of them seen just once. This CDR3 is built from 14 residues. After removal of 0 bases from V and 6 bases from J, the junction contained 5 bases not matched to a gene. CDR1 is SGHAT, CDR2 FQNNGV, per germline. Other autoimmune diseases, uncontrolled infections, pregnancy or lactation excluded patients from enrollment.

This rearrangement joins TRBV11-2 to TRBJ2-7; TRBD2 aligns across 7 bases. The sample was peripheral blood or thyroid tissue (not recorded which). This receptor was obtained from an adult man with Graves' hyperthyroidism. This chain's CDR3 is CASSLDLGGIEQYF. For the CDR3, the DNA is TGTGCCAGCAGCTTAGATCTCGGGGGGATCGAGCAGTACTTC.